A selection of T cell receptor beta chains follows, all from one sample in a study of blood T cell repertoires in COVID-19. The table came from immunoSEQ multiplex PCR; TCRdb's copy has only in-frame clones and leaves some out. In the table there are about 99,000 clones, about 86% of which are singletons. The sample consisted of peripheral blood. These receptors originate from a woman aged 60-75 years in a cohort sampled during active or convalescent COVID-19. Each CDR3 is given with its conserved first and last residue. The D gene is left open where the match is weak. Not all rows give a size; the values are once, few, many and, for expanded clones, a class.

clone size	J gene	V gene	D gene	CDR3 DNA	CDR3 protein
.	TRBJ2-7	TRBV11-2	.	TGTGCCAGCAGCTCAAGCGGCCGTGGTCGAAACTACGAGCAGTACTTC	CASSSSGRGRNYEQYF
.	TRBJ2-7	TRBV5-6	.	TGTGCCAGCAGCTTGGGCAGCGCCTACGAGCAGTACTTC	CASSLGSAYEQYF
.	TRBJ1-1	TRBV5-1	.	TGCGCCAGCAGCTTGAGATCCGGGAACACTGAAGCTTTCTTT	CASSLRSGNTEAFF
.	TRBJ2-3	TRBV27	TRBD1	TGTGCCAGCAGATTTACAGGGGGTGGAGATACGCAGTATTTT	CASRFTGGGDTQYF
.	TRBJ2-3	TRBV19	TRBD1	TGTGCCAGTAGTATTGGGACAGGGTGGAGTACAGATACGCAGTATTTT	CASSIGTGWSTDTQYF
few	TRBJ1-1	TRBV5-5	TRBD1	TGTGCCAGCAGCGCCGGGACAGGGGGTGCTGAAGCTTTCTTT	CASSAGTGGAEAFF
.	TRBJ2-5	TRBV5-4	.	TGTGCCAGCACCTTGAACGGGGAGACCCAGTACTTC	CASTLNGETQYF
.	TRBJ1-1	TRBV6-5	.	TGTGCCAGCACTAAGAACACTGAAGCTTTCTTT	CASTKNTEAFF
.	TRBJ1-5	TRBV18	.	TGTGCCAGCTCACCACCGGGGGGGAATCAGCCCCAGCATTTT	CASSPPGGNQPQHF
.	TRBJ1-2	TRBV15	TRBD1	TGTGCCACCAGCAGAGCTGGGACAGGGGGTACCTTC	CATSRAGTGGTF
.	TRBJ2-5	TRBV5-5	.	TGTGCCAGCAGCTTAGCCTCCCAGGGTAAAGAGACCCAGTACTTC	CASSLASQGKETQYF
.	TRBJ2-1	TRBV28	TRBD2	TGTGCCAGCAGTACCGGGACTAGTGGGAATGAGCAGTTCTTC	CASSTGTSGNEQFF
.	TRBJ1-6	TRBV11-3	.	TGTGCCAGCAGCTTGGGGGCCCCTAATTCACCCCTCCACTTT	CASSLGAPNSPLHF
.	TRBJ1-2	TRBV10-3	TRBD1	TGTGCCATCTCTGAAACCGGGACAGGGGGCAGTGGCTACACCTTC	CAISETGTGGSGYTF
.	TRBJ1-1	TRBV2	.	TGTGCCAGCAGTGAGAGCTTGTACACTGAAGCTTTCTTT	CASSESLYTEAFF
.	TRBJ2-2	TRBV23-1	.	TGCGCCAGCAGTCTTGGGCCTAACACCGGGGAGCTGTTTTTT	CASSLGPNTGELFF
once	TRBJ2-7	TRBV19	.	TGTGCCAGTAGAAGCGACAGGAGCTCCTACGAGCAGTACTTC	CASRSDRSSYEQYF
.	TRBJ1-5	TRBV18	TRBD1	TGTGCCAGCTCATTAGGACAGGGGGCTCAGCCCCAGCATTTT	CASSLGQGAQPQHF
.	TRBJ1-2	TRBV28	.	TGTGCCAGCAGCCGGGGGGGGGCGAACTATGGCTACACCTTC	CASSRGGANYGYTF
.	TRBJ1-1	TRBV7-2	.	TGTGCCAGCAGCTTTACCGTGGCAGCTGAAGCTTTCTTT	CASSFTVAAEAFF
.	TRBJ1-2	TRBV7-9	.	TGTGCCAGCAGCCAAACAGGTTTCGATGGCTACACCTTC	CASSQTGFDGYTF
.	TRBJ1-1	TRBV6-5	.	TGTGCCAGCAGCGCACAGAACACTGAAGCTTTCTTT	CASSAQNTEAFF
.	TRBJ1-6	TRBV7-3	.	TGTGCCAGCAGCGCGGGGACCGCTAATAATTCACCCCTCCACTTT	CASSAGTANNSPLHF
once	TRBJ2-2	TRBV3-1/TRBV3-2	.	TGTGCCAGCAGCCCGCCGACTAGTAGTAGCACCGGGGAGCTGTTTTTT	CASSPPTSSSTGELFF
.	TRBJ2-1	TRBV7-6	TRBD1	TGTGCCAGCAGCTTAGATCCCAGGGGGCCGGAGTACAATGAGCAGTTCTTC	CASSLDPRGPEYNEQFF
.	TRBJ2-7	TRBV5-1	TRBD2	TGCGCCAGCAGCCAGGGACTAGCGGGAGCTAGCGAGCAGTACTTC	CASSQGLAGASEQYF
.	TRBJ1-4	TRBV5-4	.	TGTGCCAGCAGCTTGGAAAGGGGTAGCTCTGGTGAAAAACTGTTTTTT	CASSLERGSSGEKLFF
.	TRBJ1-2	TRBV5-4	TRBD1	TGTGCCAGCAGCCCCGGGACAGGGTTCTATGGCTACACCTTC	CASSPGTGFYGYTF
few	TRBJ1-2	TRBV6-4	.	TGTGCCAGCAGAGGACAGAACTATGGCTACACCTTC	CASRGQNYGYTF
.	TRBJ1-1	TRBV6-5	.	TGTGCCAGCAGTTACGAACGGTTGAACACTGAAGCTTTCTTT	CASSYERLNTEAFF
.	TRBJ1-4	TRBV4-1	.	TGCGCCAGCAGCCAAGATCTCTCGGGCAGGGGAGTAGAAAAACTGTTTTTT	CASSQDLSGRGVEKLFF
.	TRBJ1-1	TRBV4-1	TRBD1	TGCGCCAGCAGCTCACAGGGGTCGGGGAACACTGAAGCTTTCTTT	CASSSQGSGNTEAFF
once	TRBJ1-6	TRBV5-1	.	TGCGCCAGCAGCTTGAACGACAGATCGAGCTCCTATAATTCACCCCTCCACTTT	CASSLNDRSSSYNSPLHF
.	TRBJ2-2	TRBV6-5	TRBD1	TGTGCCAGCAGTTTAATCAGGGGGCTGTTAGGCGGGGAGCTGTTTTTT	CASSLIRGLLGGELFF
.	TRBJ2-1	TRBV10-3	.	TGTGCCATCAGTGAGACCTCTTCCTTAAGGGAGAATGAGCAGTTCTTC	CAISETSSLRENEQFF
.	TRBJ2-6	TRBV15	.	TGTGCCACCAGCAGAGGTCCGACGGGAACTGGGGCCAACGTCCTGACTTTC	CATSRGPTGTGANVLTF
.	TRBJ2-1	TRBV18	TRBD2	TGTGCCAGCTCAGGCTCAGCGGGACGAAAATACTCCTACAATGAGCAGTTCTTC	CASSGSAGRKYSYNEQFF
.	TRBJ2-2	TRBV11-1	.	TGTGCCAGCAGCTTAGTGGCCCCAAACACCGGGGAGCTGTTTTTT	CASSLVAPNTGELFF
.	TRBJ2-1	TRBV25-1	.	TGTGCCAGCAGTCGACGGGGAGCCTACAATGAGCAGTTCTTC	CASSRRGAYNEQFF
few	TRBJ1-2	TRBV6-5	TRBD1	TGTGCCAGCAGACCATCCCGACAGGGTTACTATGGCTACACCTTC	CASRPSRQGYYGYTF
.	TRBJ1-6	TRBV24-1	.	TGTGCCACCTCCGGGGGGTCGACAAATTCACCCCTCCACTTT	CATSGGSTNSPLHF
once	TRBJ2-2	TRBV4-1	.	TGCGCCAGCACTAGGGTCCTTGGGGGCGAAGCGCCAACCGGGGAGCTGTTTTTT	CASTRVLGGEAPTGELFF
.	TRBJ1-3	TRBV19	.	TGTGCCAGTAGTATAAGGTACCGGGGGAACACCATATATTTT	CASSIRYRGNTIYF
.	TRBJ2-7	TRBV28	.	TGTGCCTGCAAGGGCTCCTGGGGAGCCTCCTACGAGCAGTACTTC	CACKGSWGASYEQYF
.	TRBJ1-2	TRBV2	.	TGTGCCAGCAAGGGGGATAACTATGGCTACACCTTC	CASKGDNYGYTF
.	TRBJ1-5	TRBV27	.	TGTGCCAGCAGCTTGACAGTGAGCAATCAGCCCCAGCATTTT	CASSLTVSNQPQHF
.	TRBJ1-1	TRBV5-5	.	TGTGCCAGCAGCTTGGCAGGGGCTACTGAAGCTTTCTTT	CASSLAGATEAFF
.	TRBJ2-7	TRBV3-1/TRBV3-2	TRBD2	TGTGCCAGCAGCAGGGGACTAAGCTCCTACGAGCAGTACTTC	CASSRGLSSYEQYF
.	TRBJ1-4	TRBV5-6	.	TGTGCCAGCAGCGACAACCCCCGGGGGGACGGGGAAAAACTGTTTTTT	CASSDNPRGDGEKLFF
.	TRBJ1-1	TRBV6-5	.	TGTGCCAGCAGGAAGACTAACACTGAAGCTTTCTTT	CASRKTNTEAFF
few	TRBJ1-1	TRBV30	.	TGTGCCTGGAGTCAACAGGGTGAAGCTTTCTTT	CAWSQQGEAFF
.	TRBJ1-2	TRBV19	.	TGTGCCAGTACCGCGGAAGGAGACGGACTCTATGGCTACACCTTC	CASTAEGDGLYGYTF
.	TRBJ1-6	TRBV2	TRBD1	TGTGCCAGCGGGGGACAGGGGAGCGTCTCACCCCTCCACTTT	CASGGQGSVSPLHF
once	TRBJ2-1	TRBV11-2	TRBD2	TGTGCCAGCAGCTTAGTGGCGACTAGCGGACGTGAGCAGTTCTTC	CASSLVATSGREQFF